The subject of this entry is one TCR beta chain. Its antigen specificity is not known. Base qualities are not at hand, and no much larger clone is one base apart. The CDR3, cysteine through phenylalanine, is 11 amino acids long. Only the CDR3 part of the read is kept: 33 bases, read in frame from the first base. Deletion took 1 base off V and 9 bases off J, with a span of 6 bases between the germline ends. These data originate in a study of CD4 T cell repertoires in COVID-19 (dated by TCRdb to the early 2020s). The study in broad terms: For cross-reactivity analysis, CFSE-low cells were expanded with IL-2 for about 9 days and were then relabeled and restimulated with spike proteins from other coronaviruses. TCR Vbeta repertoire analysis of SARS-CoV-2-reactive T cells was conducted at the subset level in three recovered individuals. Naturally processed CD4+ T cell responses to SARS-CoV-2 spike and nucleoprotein were characterized in COVID-19-recovered individuals, and clonal composition was assessed by TCR Vbeta sequencing. Results the study describes overall, beyond this receptor: Between roughly 6 and 26% of SARS-CoV-2 clonotypes were also detected in SARS-CoV and/or HKU1 spike-stimulated secondary cultures, consistent with cross-reactivity. Several of the most expanded SARS-CoV-2-reactive clonotypes were present in two or all three memory subsets, which suggests intraclonal diversification.

Receptor libraries were prepared by the immunoSEQ multiplex PCR assay. For the original study's pipeline: The Chao-Jaccard similarity index and counts of shared clonotypes were used to quantify repertoire overlap between subsets. Here the immuneACCESS table is served through TCRdb, limited to in-frame sequences with V and J called. Missing clones are a known gap in these copies; in checked studies unresolved V genes cover under half, and the rest lacks a known reason. V and J calls plus clone size are reproduced from that table; the DNA served to infer D and trimming. This sample lists 60,000 to 90,000 clones; around four fifths were detected once. Of the sample, roughly 0.58% falls within the top ten clones. Sample time point, as interpreted from the label and publication: sample from a COVID-19-recovered individual after infection. Patients who had recovered from mild-to-severe COVID-19 served as donors. Uncultured memory T cell samples were subjected to sequencing directly after ex vivo isolation. From peripheral blood mononuclear cells, the researchers isolated CD4+ total memory, central memory, effector memory and circulating T follicular helper cells.

The TCR sequence derives from a human donor who had COVID-19. The chain uses TRBV12-3 or TRBV12-4 and TRBJ1-1, with an unclear D gene assignment. The specimen comprised CD4+ T cells from peripheral blood, sampled after recovery from COVID-19. Read as DNA, the sequence is TGTGCCAGCAGTTTAGAAGCGAAAGCTTTCTTT. This sequence encodes CASSLEAKAFF.